These 10 T cell receptor beta chains originate from one sample sequenced in a study of T cell repertoires in cytomegalovirus infection. TCRdb processed the reads anew with MiXCR; each CDR3 protein has one entry. The data hold hundreds of thousands of distinct CDR3 sequences, with 15% to 20% observed a single time. What was sequenced was PBMCs. These receptors all stem from a human donor in good health (CMV status not recorded). Some clones in this sample may be carry-over from other donors' samples.

This clonotype was counted a few times. The chain joins TRBV10-3 to TRBJ1-5; D remains unclear. Trimming removed 6 bases at V and 3 bases at J, with 18 bases between. Germline values: CDR1 ENHRY, CDR2 SYGVKD. The CDR3 has 16 residues. The CDR3 nucleotides are TGTGCCATCAGCATGTCGGCCAGAGGGTCCAATCAGCCCCAGCATTTT. It specifies CAISMSARGSNQPQHF.

This clonotype was observed a few times. The chain joins TRBV19 to TRBJ2-3, with 8 positions matching TRBD2. Germline V gene data show CDR1 as LNHDA and CDR2 as SQIVND (reference sequence). The CDR3 is made up of 19 amino acids. Trimming took 5 bases from V and 4 from J; bases not matched to a gene: 20. CDR3 residues: CASSRRGGGTRVAADTQYF. The DNA for the CDR3 is TGTGCCAGTAGTCGGCGGGGAGGAGGGACTAGAGTCGCGGCAGATACGCAGTATTTT.

The chain links TRBV29-1 to TRBJ1-2, with unresolved D. Trimming took off 6 bases at V and 0 bases at J, with 11 bases between the two ends. Germline CDR1 and CDR2: SQVTM and ANQGSEA. The CDR3 contains 13 residues. The CDR3 loop reads CSVDDTANYGYTF. The CDR3 nucleotides read TGCAGCGTGGACGACACAGCTAACTATGGCTACACCTTC.

On this clonotype itself: A much larger clone lies one base from this, so it may be a read error. This chain's CDR3 is CAISESRPSHQPQHF. CDR3 nucleotide sequence: TGTGCCATCAGTGAGTCCAGGCCGAGCCATCAGCCCCAGCATTTT. The chain carries TRBV10-3 and TRBJ1-5; no clear D gene. CDR3 length: 15 residues. V was shortened by 0 bases and J by 5 bases, with 11 bases between the two germline ends. From germline, CDR1 is ENHRY and CDR2 SYGVKD.

The genes are TRBV28 and TRBJ2-1; 13 nucleotides match TRBD2. The germline CDR1 and CDR2 sequences are MDHEN and SYDVKM. The CDR3 contains 19 residues. After removal of 2 bases from V and 10 bases from J, the junction contained 17 bases not matched to a gene. CDR3 nucleotide sequence: TGTGCCAGCAGTTTAGGTGCGGTCTGGGGACTAGCGGGGAGAGGGGAGCAGTTCTTC. It specifies CASSLGAVWGLAGRGEQFF.

This clonotype was seen a handful of times. This sequence joins TRBV15 and TRBJ1-2; D is unresolved. The CDR3 contains 15 residues. Trimming stripped 0 bases from V and 7 bases from J, with 15 bases between. CDR1 is LNHNV and CDR2 is YYDKDF in the germline V gene (reference sequence). The CDR3 DNA sequence: TGTGCCACCAGCAGAGATCGGCCAGTTTCCCTTGGCTACACCTTC. Encoded protein: CATSRDRPVSLGYTF.

This clonotype appeared many times. CDR3 in amino acids: CSARRGAMNTEAFF. CDR3 bases: TGCAGTGCTAGACGGGGGGCCATGAACACTGAAGCTTTCTTT. The chain recombines TRBV20-1 with TRBJ1-1; D may be TRBD1 (6 bases). V lost 2 bases and J lost 0, with 10 bases in between. Germline CDR1 reads DFQATT; CDR2 reads SNEGSKA (reference sequence). The CDR3 totals 14 residues.

V usage is TRBV7-2 and J usage is TRBJ2-3; D is perhaps TRBD1 or TRBD2 (5 bases each). Between the trimmed V and J ends, which lost 8 bases and 5 bases, there was a span of 14 bases. This CDR3 contains 13 residues. Germline CDR1 SGHTA, CDR2 FQGNSA. The CDR3 spells CASGTQRGDTQYF. The CDR3 region has the DNA TGTGCCAGCGGCACACAGAGGGGAGATACGCAGTATTTT. Full variable domain (missing parts from reference TRBV7-2 and TRBJ2-3): GAGVSQSPSNKVTEKGKDVELRCDPISGHTALYWYRQSLGQGLEFLIYFQGNSAPDKSGLPSDRFSAERTGGSVSTLTIQRTQQEDSAVYLCASGTQRGDTQYFGPGTRLTVL.

This clonotype was observed at least ten times. The chain is built from TRBV7-8 and TRBJ2-1; 12 bases fit TRBD2. Germline lookup yields CDR1 SGHVS and CDR2 FQNEAQ. The CDR3 spans 18 residues. Trimming at V came to 6 bases and at J to 0 bases, leaving 9 bases not matched to a gene. The CDR3 bases are TGTGCCAGCAGTTCTGGGGGACTAGCGGGTACCTCCTACAATGAGCAGTTCTTC. Its protein product is CASSSGGLAGTSYNEQFF.

This sequence joins TRBV19 and TRBJ2-1; the match to TRBD2 covers 15 bases. Losses at the gene ends were 4 bases for V and 5 bases for J; bases not matched to a gene: 9. Germline CDR1 LNHDA, CDR2 SQIVND (reference sequence). This CDR3 spans 18 amino acids. CDR3 coding DNA: TGTGCCAGTAGTAAATGGACTAGCGGGAGGGCCCGGGACAATGAGCAGTTCTTC. It translates to CASSKWTSGRARDNEQFF.